Below are 3 T cell receptor beta chains sequenced from a single sample in a study of blood T cell repertoires in COVID-19. Profiled with immunoSEQ multiplex PCR; TCRdb holds only in-frame clones, not every one. This sample has 150,000 or so clones, with 84% found just once. Specimen: peripheral blood. Every receptor here comes from a human donor in a cohort sampled during active COVID-19.

The chain joins TRBV7-2 to TRBJ2-7; 7 bases map to TRBD1. V shed 5 bases and J 5 bases; nucleotides not matched to a gene: 9. Germline CDR1 is SGHTA and CDR2 is FQGNSA. This CDR3 has 14 amino acids. CDR3 coding DNA: TGTGCCAGCAGCCAACAGACAGGGTACCACGAGCAGTACTTC. This translates into CASSQQTGYHEQYF.

The rearrangement joins TRBV7-2 to TRBJ1-1; tentatively, D is TRBD1 (5 bases). V gave up 3 bases and J gave up 0 bases, with 8 bases separating them. The CDR3 loop spans 14 amino acids. The germline gives CDR1 SGHTA, CDR2 FQGNSA. The CDR3 DNA follows: TGTGCCAGCAGCTTGACAGTGATGAACACTGAAGCTTTCTTT. Residues: CASSLTVMNTEAFF. The full variable domain, its missing parts supplied by reference TRBV7-2 and TRBJ1-1, is GAGVSQSPSNKVTEKGKDVELRCDPISGHTALYWYRQSLGQGLEFLIYFQGNSAPDKSGLPSDRFSAERTGGSVSTLTIQRTQQEDSAVYLCASSLTVMNTEAFFGQGTRLTVV.

V usage is TRBV5-1 and J usage is TRBJ1-6; tentative D call: TRBD1 (5 bases). V lost 0 bases, J lost 0 bases, and 7 bases lay in between. Germline V gene data show CDR1 as SGHRS and CDR2 as YFSETQ. The CDR3 has 16 amino acids. CDR3 nucleotides: TGCGCCAGCAGCTTGGCCAGGGCCTCCTATAATTCACCCCTCCACTTT. Encoded protein: CASSLARASYNSPLHF.